This T cell receptor beta chain was sequenced in a study of blood T cell repertoires in COVID-19. In the study's own analysis: For nucleated cells, counts were estimated from reference gene primer amplification. Some clones are missing from TCRdb's copy, which holds only in-frame ones; the method was immunoSEQ multiplex PCR. For V, J and clone size, that table is used; D and trimming come from the DNA. The sample contains over 120,000 clones, approximately 81% of which appear only once. Only one count was recorded for this clone. The CDR3 has 18 residues. V shed 1 base, J shed 0 bases, and the junction held 11 bases outside the gene matches. Per germline, CDR1 MGHRA and CDR2 YSYEKL.

The source material was peripheral blood. The source of this sequence is a human donor with acute or convalescent COVID-19. The donor label of this sample is uncertain. The J gene is TRBJ2-7, the V gene TRBV4-1, with 8 bases that match TRBD1. The CDR3 DNA reads TGCGCCAGCAGCCAAGGAGCTCGACAGGGGCCACTCTCCTACGAGCAGTACTTC. It encodes CASSQGARQGPLSYEQYF.